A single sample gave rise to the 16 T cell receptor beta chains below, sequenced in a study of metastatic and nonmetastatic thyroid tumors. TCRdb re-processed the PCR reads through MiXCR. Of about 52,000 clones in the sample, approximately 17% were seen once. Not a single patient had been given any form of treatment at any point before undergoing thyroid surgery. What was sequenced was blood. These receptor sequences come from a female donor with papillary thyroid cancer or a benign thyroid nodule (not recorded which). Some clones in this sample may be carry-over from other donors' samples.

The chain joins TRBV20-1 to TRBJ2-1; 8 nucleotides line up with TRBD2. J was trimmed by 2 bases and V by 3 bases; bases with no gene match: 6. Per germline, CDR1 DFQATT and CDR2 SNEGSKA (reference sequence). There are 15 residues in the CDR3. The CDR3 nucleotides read TGCAGTGCTAGCTTAGCGGGGCGGACCTACAATGAGCAGTTCTTC. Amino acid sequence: CSASLAGRTYNEQFF.

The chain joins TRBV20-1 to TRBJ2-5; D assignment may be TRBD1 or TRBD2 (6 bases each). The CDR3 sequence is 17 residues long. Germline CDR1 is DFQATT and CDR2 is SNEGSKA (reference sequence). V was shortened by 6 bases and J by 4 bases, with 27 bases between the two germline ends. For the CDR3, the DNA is TGCAGTGCCCCTGTAGGGGGGTGGCTAGCGAGAAGAGAGACCCAGTACTTC. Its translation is CSAPVGGWLARRETQYF.

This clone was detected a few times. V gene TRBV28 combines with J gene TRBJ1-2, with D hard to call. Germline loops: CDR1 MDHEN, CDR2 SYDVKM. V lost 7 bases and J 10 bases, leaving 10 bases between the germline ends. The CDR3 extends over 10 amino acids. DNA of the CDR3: TGTGCCAGCATTTCAAGCGTCTACACCTTC. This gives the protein CASISSVYTF.

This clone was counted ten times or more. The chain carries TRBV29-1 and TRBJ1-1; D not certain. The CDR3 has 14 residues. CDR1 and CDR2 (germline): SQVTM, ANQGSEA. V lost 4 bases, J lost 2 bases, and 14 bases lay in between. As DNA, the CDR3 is TGCAGCGTTGTATACGATCTCGGCAACACTGAAGCTTTCTTT. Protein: CSVVYDLGNTEAFF.

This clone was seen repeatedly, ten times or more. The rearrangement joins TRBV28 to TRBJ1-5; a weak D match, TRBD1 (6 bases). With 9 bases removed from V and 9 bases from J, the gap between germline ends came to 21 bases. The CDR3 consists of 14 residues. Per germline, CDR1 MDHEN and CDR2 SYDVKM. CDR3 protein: CASTGTPQHRPQHF. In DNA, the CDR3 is TGTGCCAGTACCGGGACACCACAACACCGGCCCCAGCATTTT.

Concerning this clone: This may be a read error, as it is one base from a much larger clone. In DNA form, the CDR3 reads TGTGCCAGCATCGTGACTGGGATGGAGACCCAGTACTTC. It encodes CASIVTGMETQYF. The V and J genes are TRBV9 and TRBJ2-5; no clear D. The CDR3 spans 13 residues. Trimming took 6 bases from V and 5 from J, leaving 14 bases between them. From germline, CDR1 is SGDLS and CDR2 YYNGEE. The entire variable domain, with the rest obtained from reference TRBV9 and TRBJ2-5, is as follows: DSGVTQTPKHLITATGQRVTLRCSPRSGDLSVYWYQQSLDQGLQFLIQYYNGEERAKGNILERFSAQQFPDLHSELNLSSLELGDSALYFCASIVTGMETQYFGPGTRLLVL.

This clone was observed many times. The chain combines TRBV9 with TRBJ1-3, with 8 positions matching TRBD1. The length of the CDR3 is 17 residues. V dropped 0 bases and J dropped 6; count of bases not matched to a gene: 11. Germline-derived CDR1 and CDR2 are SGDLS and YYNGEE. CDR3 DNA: TGTGCCAGCAGCGTAGCCCCTTTCCAGGGGGCCCTAAACACCATATATTTT. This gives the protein CASSVAPFQGALNTIYF.

The CDR3 loop is CASSFGGTYEQYF. The CDR3 nucleotides read TGTGCCAGCAGTTTCGGCGGGACCTACGAGCAGTACTTC. The chain couples TRBV28 to TRBJ2-7, with a tentative D call TRBD2 (6 bases). Germline V gene lookup returns CDR1 MDHEN and CDR2 SYDVKM. The CDR3 sequence is 13 residues long. V lost 3 bases to trimming and J lost 2 bases, with 8 bases between them. The full variable domain, completed using reference TRBV28 and TRBJ2-7, is DVKVTQSSRYLVKRTGEKVFLECVQDMDHENMFWYRQDPGLGLRLIYFSYDVKMKEKGDIPEGYSVSREKKERFSLILESASTNQTSMYLCASSFGGTYEQYFGPGTRLTVT.

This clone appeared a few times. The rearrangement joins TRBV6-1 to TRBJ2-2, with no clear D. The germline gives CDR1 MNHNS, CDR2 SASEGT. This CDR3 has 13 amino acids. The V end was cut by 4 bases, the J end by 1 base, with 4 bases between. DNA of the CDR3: TGTGCCAGCAGTGTAAGGAACACCGGGGAGCTGTTTTTT. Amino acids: CASSVRNTGELFF.

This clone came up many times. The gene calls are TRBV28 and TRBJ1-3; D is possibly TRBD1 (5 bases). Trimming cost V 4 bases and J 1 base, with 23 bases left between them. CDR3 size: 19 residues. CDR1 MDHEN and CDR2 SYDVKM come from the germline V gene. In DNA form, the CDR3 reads TGTGCCAGCAGTTCCGTTCGACAAAGGATGGGGGTATCTGGAAACACCATATATTTT. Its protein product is CASSSVRQRMGVSGNTIYF.

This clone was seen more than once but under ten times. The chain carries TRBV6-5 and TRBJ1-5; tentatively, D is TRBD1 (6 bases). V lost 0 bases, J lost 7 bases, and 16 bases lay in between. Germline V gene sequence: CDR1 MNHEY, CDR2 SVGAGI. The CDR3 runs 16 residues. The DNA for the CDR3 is TGTGCCAGCAGTTACTCTGTAAGGGGGTTAGGACAGCCCCAGCATTTT. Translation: CASSYSVRGLGQPQHF.

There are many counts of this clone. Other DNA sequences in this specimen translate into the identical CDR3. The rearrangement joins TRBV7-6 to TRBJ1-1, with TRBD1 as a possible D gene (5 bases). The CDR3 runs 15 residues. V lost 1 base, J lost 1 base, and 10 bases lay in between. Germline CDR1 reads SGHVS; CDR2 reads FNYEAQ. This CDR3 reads CASSLVGHKNTEAFF. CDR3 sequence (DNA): TGTGCCAGCAGCTTAGTAGGACACAAGAACACTGAAGCTTTCTTT.

The CDR3, as DNA: TGTGCCAGCAGGCGTACAACAGGGGTAGGTCGGAGCACTGAAGCTTTCTTT. It yields the protein CASRRTTGVGRSTEAFF. The gene calls are TRBV6-1 and TRBJ1-1, with 7 bases lining up with TRBD1. V lost 6 bases to trimming and J lost 4 bases; unmatched junction nucleotides: 17. The CDR3 runs 17 residues. Germline CDR1 MNHNS, CDR2 SASEGT.

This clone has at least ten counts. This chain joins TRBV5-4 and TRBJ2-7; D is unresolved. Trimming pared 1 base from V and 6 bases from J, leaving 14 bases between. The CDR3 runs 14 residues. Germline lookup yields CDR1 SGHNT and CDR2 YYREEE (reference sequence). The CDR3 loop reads CASSLHPQVGEQYF. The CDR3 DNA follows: TGTGCCAGCAGCTTGCACCCGCAGGTGGGCGAGCAGTACTTC.

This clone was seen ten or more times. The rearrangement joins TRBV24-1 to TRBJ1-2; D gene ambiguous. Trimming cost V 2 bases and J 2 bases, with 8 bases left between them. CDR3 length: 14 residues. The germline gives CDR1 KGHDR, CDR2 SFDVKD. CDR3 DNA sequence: TGTGCCACCAGTGATTACACCGCCAACTATGGCTACACCTTC. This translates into CATSDYTANYGYTF.

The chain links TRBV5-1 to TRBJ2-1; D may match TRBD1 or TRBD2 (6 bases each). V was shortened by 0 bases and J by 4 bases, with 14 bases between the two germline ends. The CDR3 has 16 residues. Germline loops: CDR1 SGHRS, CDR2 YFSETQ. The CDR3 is CASSLGIGGPYNEQFF. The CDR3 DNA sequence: TGCGCCAGCAGCTTGGGGATCGGGGGCCCTTACAATGAGCAGTTCTTC. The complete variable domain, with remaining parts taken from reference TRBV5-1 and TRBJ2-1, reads KAGVTQTPRYLIKTRGQQVTLSCSPISGHRSVSWYQQTPGQGLQFLFEYFSETQRNKGNFPGRFSGRQFSNSRSEMNVSTLELGDSALYLCASSLGIGGPYNEQFFGPGTRLTVL.